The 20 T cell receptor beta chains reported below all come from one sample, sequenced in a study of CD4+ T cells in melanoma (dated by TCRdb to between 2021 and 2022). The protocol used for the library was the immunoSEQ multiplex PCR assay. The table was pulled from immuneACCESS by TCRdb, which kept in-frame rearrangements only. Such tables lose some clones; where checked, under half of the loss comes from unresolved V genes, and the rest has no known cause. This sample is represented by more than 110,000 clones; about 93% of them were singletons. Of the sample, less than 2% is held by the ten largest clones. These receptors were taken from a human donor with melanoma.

The CDR3 DNA sequence: TGTGCCAGCAGCTCCGATACAGGGGGCTATGGCTACACCTTC. It translates to CASSSDTGGYGYTF. The chain recombines TRBV7-3 with TRBJ1-2; TRBD1 agrees at 8 bases. CDR1 and CDR2 from the germline V gene are SGHTA and FQGTGA. This CDR3 has 14 amino acids. Trimming took 4 bases from V and 4 from J; bases not matched to a gene: 5.

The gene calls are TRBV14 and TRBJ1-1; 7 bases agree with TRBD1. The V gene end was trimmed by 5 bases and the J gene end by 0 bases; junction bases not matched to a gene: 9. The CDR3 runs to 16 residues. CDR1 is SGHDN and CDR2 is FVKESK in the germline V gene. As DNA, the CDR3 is TGTGCCAGCAGCACTCGACAGGGTTCGATGAACACTGAAGCTTTCTTT. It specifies CASSTRQGSMNTEAFF.

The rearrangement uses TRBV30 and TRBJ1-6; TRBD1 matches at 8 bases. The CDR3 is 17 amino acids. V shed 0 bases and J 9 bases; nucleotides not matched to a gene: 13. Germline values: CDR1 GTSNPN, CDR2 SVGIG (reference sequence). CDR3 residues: CAWSVVGTGIGGSPLHF. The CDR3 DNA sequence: TGTGCCTGGAGTGTCGTCGGGACAGGTATCGGCGGTTCACCCCTCCACTTT.

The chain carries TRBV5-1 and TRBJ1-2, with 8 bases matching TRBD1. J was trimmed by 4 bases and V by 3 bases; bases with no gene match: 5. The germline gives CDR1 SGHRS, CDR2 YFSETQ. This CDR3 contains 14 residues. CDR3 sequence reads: CASSSRQGSYGYTF. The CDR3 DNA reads TGCGCCAGCAGCTCAAGACAGGGGTCCTATGGCTACACCTTC.

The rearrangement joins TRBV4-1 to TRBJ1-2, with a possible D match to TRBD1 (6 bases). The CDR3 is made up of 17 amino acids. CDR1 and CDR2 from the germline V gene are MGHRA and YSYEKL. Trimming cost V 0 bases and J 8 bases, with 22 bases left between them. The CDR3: CASSQDPGGGLYMGYTF. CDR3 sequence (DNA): TGCGCCAGCAGCCAAGACCCCGGGGGGGGGCTCTATATGGGCTACACCTTC.

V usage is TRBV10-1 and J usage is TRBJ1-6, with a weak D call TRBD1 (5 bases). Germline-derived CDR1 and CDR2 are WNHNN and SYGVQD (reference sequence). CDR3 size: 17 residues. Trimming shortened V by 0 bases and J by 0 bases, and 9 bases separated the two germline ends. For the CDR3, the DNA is TGCGCCAGCAGTGAGTCGGGGCAGAGCTCCTATAATTCACCCCTCCACTTT. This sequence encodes CASSESGQSSYNSPLHF.

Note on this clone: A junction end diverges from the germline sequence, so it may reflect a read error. As DNA, the CDR3 is TGTGCTAGCAGCTTGGGGACACCAGATACGCAGTATTTT. It encodes CASSLGTPDTQYF. J is TRBJ2-3 and V is TRBV7-7, with D perhaps matching TRBD1 (6 bases). The CDR3 totals 13 residues. The germline CDR1 and CDR2 sequences are SSHAT and FNYEAQ (reference sequence).

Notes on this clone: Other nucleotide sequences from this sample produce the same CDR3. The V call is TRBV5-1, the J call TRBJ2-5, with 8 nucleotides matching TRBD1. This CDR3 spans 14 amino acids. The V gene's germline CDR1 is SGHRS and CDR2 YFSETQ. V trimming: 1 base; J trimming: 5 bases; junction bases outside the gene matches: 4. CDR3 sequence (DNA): TGCGCCAGCAGCTTGCAGGGGGCTAGGGAGACCCAGTACTTC. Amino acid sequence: CASSLQGARETQYF. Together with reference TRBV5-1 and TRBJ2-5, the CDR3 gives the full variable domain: KAGVTQTPRYLIKTRGQQVTLSCSPISGHRSVSWYQQTPGQGLQFLFEYFSETQRNKGNFPGRFSGRQFSNSRSEMNVSTLELGDSALYLCASSLQGARETQYFGPGTRLLVL.

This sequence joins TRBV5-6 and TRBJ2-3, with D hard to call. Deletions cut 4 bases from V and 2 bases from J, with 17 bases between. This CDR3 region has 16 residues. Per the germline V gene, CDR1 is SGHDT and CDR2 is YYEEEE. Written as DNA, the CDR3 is TGTGCCAGCAGCCCCGGAGCATCTCCCGCCACAGATACGCAGTATTTT. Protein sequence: CASSPGASPATDTQYF. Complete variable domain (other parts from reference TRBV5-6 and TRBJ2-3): DAGVTQSPTHLIKTRGQQVTLRCSPKSGHDTVSWYQQALGQGPQFIFQYYEEEERQRGNFPDRFSGHQFPNYSSELNVNALLLGDSALYLCASSPGASPATDTQYFGPGTRLTVL.

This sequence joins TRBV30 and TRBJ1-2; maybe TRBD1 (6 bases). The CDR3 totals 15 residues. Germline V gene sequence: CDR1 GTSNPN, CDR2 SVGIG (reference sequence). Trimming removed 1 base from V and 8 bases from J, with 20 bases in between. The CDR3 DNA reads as TGTGCCTGGAGTGGCCAGGGGTTCCTACCGTGGGGCTACACCTTC. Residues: CAWSGQGFLPWGYTF.

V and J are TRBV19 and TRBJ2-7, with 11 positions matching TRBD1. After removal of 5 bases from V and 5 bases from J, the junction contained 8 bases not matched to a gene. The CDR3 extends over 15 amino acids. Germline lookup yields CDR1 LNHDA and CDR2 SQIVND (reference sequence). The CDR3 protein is CASSQSGQGAHEQYF. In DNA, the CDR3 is TGTGCCAGTAGTCAATCCGGACAGGGGGCACACGAGCAGTACTTC.

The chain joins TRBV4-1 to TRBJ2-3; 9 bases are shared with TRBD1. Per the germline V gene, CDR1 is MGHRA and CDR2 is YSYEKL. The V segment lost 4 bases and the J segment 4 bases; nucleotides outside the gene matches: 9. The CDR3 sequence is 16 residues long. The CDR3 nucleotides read TGCGCCAGCAGCCTAAAGCCGGGACAGGGTTCAGATACGCAGTATTTT. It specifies CASSLKPGQGSDTQYF.

The CDR3 spells CASSRTGTMTDTQYF. CDR3 in DNA: TGTGCCAGTAGTAGAACAGGGACTATGACAGATACGCAGTATTTT. The chain recombines TRBV19 with TRBJ2-3, with a possible D match to TRBD2 (7 bases). The V and J ends lost 4 bases and 3 bases respectively, with 14 bases between them. CDR1 and CDR2 (germline): LNHDA, SQIVND (reference sequence). The CDR3 sequence is 15 residues long.

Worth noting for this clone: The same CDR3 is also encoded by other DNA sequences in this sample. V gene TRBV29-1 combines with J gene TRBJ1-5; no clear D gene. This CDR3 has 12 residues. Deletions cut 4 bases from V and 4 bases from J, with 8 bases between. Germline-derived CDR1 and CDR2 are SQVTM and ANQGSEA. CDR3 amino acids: CSVGDGNQPQHF. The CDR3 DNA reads TGCAGCGTTGGAGACGGGAATCAGCCCCAGCATTTT.

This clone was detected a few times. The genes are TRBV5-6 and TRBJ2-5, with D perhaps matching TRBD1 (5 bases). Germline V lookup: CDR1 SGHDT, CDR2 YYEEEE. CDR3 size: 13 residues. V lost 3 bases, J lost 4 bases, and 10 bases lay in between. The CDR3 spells CASSSDSLETQYF. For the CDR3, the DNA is TGTGCCAGCAGCTCAGACAGTCTAGAGACCCAGTACTTC.

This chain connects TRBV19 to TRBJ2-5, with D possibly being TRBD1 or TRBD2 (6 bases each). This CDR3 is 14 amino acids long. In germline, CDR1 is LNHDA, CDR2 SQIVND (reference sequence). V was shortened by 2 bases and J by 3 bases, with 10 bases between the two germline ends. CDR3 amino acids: CASSIPGGKETQYF. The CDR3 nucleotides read TGTGCCAGTAGTATACCCGGGGGCAAAGAGACCCAGTACTTC.

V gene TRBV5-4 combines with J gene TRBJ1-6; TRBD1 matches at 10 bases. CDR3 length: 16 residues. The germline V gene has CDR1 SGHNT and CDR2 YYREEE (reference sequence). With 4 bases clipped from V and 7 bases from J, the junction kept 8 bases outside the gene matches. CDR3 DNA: TGTGCCAGCAGCGTGACAGGGGGCGCGCAAAATTCACCCCTCCACTTT. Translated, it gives CASSVTGGAQNSPLHF.

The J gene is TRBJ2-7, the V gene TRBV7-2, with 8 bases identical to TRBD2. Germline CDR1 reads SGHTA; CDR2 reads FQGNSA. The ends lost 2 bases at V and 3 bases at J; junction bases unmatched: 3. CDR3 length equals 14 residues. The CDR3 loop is CASSLTGGVYEQYF. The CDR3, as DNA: TGTGCCAGCAGCTTAACCGGGGGGGTCTACGAGCAGTACTTC. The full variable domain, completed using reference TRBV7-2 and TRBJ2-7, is GAGVSQSPSNKVTEKGKDVELRCDPISGHTALYWYRQSLGQGLEFLIYFQGNSAPDKSGLPSDRFSAERTGGSVSTLTIQRTQQEDSAVYLCASSLTGGVYEQYFGPGTRLTVT.

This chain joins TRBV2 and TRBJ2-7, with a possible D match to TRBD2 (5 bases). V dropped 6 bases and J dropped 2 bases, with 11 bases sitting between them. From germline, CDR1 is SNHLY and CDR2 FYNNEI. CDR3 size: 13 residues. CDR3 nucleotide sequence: TGTGCCAGCAGCGGGGTGGACCCCTACGAGCAGTACTTC. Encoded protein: CASSGVDPYEQYF.

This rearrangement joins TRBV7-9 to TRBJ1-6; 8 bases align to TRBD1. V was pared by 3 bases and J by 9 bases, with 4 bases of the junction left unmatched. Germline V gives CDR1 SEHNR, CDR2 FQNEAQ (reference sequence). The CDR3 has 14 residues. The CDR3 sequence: CASSLTGETSPLHF. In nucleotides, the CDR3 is TGTGCCAGCAGCTTGACAGGGGAAACTTCACCCCTCCACTTT. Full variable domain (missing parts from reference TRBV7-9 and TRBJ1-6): DTGVSQNPRHKITKRGQNVTFRCDPISEHNRLYWYRQTLGQGPEFLTYFQNEAQLEKSRLLSDRFSAERPKGSFSTLEIQRTEQGDSAMYLCASSLTGETSPLHFGNGTRLTVT.